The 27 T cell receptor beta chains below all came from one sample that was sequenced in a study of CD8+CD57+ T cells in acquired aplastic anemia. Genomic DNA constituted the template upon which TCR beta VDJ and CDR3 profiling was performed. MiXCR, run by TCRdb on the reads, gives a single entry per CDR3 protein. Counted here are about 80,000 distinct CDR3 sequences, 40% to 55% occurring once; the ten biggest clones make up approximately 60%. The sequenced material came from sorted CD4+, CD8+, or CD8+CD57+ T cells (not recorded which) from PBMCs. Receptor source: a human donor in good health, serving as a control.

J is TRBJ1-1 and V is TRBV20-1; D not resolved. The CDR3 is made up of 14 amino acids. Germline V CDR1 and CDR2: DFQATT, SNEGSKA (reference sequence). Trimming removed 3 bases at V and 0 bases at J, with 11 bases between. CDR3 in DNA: TGCAGTGCTAGTTTGGGGAGTCTGAACACTGAAGCTTTCTTT. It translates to CSASLGSLNTEAFF.

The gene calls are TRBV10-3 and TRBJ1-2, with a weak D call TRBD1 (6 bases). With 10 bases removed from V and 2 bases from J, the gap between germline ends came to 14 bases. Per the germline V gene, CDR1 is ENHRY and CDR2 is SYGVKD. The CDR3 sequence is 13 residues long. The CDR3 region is CATEKTGNYGYTF. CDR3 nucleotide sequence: TGTGCCACCGAAAAAACAGGGAACTATGGCTACACCTTC.

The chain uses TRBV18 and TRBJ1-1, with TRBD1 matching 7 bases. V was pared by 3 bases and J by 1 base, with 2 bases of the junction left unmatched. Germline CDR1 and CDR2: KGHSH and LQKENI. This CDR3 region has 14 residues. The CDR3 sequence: CASSPGTANTEAFF. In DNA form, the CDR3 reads TGTGCCAGCTCACCTGGGACAGCGAACACTGAAGCTTTCTTT.

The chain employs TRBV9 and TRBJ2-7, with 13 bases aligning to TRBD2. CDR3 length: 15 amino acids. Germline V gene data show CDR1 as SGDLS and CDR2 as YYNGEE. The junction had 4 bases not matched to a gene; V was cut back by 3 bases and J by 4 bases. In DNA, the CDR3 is TGTGCCAGCAGCGGTGGGACTAGCGGGGAATACGAGCAGTACTTC. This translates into CASSGGTSGEYEQYF. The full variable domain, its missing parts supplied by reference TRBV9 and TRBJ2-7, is DSGVTQTPKHLITATGQRVTLRCSPRSGDLSVYWYQQSLDQGLQFLIQYYNGEERAKGNILERFSAQQFPDLHSELNLSSLELGDSALYFCASSGGTSGEYEQYFGPGTRLTVT.

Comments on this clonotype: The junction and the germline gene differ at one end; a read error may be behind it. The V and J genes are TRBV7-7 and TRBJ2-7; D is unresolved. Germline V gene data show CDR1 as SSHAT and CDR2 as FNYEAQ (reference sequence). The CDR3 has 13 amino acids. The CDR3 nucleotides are TGTGCTAGCAGCTTTGGATCGACGTACGAGCAGTACTTC. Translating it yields CASSFGSTYEQYF. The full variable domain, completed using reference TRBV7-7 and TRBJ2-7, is GAGVSQSPRYKVTKRGQDVTLRCDPISSHATLYWYQQALGQGPEFLTYFNYEAQPDKSGLPSDRFSAERPEGSISTLTIQRTEQRDSAMYRCASSFGSTYEQYFGPGTRLTVT.

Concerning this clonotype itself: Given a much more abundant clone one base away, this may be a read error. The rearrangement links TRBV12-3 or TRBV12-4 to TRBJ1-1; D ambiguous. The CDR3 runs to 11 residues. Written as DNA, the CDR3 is TGTGCCAGCAGTTTGTCCACTGAAGCTCTCTTT. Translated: CASSLSTEALF.

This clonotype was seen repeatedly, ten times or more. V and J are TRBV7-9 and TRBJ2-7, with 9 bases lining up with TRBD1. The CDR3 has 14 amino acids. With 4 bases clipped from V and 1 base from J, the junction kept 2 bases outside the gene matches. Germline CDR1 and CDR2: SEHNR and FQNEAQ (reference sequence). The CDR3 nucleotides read TGTGCCAGCAGCTACGACAGGGGGTCCTACGAGCAGTACTTC. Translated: CASSYDRGSYEQYF.

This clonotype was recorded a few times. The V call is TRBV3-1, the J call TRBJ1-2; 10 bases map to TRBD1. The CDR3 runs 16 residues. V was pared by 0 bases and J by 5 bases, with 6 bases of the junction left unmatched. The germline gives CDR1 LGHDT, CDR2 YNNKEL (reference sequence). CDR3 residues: CASSQERTGGWYGYTF. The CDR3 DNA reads TGTGCCAGCAGCCAAGAGAGGACAGGGGGTTGGTATGGCTACACCTTC.

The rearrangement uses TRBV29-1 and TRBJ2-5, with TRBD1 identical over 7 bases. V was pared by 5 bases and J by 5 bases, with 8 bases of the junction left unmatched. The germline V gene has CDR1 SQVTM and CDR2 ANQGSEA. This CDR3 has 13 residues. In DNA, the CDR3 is TGCAGCGTTACGACCCAGGGGGTGGAGACCCAGTACTTC. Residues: CSVTTQGVETQYF.

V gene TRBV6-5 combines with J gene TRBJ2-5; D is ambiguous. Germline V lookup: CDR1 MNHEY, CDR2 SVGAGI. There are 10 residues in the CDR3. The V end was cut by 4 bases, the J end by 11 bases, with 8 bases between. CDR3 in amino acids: CASSLYVQYF. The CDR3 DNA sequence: TGTGCCAGCAGTTTGTACGTGCAGTACTTC.

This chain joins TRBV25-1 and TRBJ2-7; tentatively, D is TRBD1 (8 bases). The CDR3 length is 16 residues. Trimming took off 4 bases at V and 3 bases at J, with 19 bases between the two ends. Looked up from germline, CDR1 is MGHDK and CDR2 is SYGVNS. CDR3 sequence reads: CASSGGGQGALYEQYF. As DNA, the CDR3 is TGTGCCAGCAGTGGGGGGGGGCAGGGGGCCCTCTACGAGCAGTACTTC.

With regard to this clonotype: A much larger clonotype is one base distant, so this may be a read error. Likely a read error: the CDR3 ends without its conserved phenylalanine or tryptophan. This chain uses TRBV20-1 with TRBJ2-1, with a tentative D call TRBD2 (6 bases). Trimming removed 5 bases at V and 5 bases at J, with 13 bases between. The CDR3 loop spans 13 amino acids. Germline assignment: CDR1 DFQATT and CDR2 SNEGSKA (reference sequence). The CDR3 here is CSAGGELNNEQFL. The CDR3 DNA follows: TGCAGTGCTGGCGGGGAATTGAACAATGAGCAGTTCCTC.

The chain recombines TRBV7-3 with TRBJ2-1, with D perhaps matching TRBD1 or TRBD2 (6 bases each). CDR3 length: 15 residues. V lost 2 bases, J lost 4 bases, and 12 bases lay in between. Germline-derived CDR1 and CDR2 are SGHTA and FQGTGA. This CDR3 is CASSLGGGQYNEQFF. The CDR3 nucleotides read TGTGCCAGCAGCTTAGGTGGGGGGCAATACAATGAGCAGTTCTTC.

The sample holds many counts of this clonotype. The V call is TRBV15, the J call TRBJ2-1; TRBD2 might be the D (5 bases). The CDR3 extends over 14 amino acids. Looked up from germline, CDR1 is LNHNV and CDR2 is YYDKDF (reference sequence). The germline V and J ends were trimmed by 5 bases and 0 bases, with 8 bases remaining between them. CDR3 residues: CATSGTSSYNEQFF. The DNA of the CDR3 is TGTGCCACCAGCGGTACTAGCTCCTACAATGAGCAGTTCTTC.

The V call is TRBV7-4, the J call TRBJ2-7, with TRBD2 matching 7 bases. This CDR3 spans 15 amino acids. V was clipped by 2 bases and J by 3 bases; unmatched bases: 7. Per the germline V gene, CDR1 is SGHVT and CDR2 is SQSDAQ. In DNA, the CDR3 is TGTGCCAGCAGCTTACTTTCGGGGGGAGACTACGAGCAGTACTTC. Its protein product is CASSLLSGGDYEQYF.

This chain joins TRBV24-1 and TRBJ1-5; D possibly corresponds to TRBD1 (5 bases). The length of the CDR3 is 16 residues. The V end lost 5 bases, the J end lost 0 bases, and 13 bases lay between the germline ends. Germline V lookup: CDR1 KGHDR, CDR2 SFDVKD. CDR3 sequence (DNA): TGTGCCACCAGTGGCCCGGGGGGGGGTAGCAATCAGCCCCAGCATTTT. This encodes CATSGPGGGSNQPQHF.

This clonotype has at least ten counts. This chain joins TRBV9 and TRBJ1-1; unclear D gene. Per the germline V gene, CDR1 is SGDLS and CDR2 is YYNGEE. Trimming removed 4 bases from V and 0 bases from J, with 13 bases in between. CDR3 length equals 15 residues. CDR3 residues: CASSPYEEMNTEAFF. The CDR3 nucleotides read TGTGCCAGCAGCCCCTATGAGGAGATGAACACTGAAGCTTTCTTT.

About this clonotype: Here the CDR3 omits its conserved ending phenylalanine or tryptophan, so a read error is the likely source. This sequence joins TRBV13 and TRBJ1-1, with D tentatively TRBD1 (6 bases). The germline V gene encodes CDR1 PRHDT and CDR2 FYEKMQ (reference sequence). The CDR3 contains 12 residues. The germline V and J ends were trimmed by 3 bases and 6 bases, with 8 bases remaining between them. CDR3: CASSLGTSEAFL. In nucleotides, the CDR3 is TGTGCCAGCAGCTTGGGGACATCTGAAGCTTTCCTT.

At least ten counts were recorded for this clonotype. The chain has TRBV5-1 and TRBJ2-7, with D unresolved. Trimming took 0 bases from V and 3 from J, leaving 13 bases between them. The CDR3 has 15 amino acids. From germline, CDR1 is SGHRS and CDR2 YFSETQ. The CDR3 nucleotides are TGCGCCAGCAGCTTGGATGGCGGCGATGGCTACGAGCAGTACTTC. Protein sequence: CASSLDGGDGYEQYF. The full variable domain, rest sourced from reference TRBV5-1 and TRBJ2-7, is KAGVTQTPRYLIKTRGQQVTLSCSPISGHRSVSWYQQTPGQGLQFLFEYFSETQRNKGNFPGRFSGRQFSNSRSEMNVSTLELGDSALYLCASSLDGGDGYEQYFGPGTRLTVT.

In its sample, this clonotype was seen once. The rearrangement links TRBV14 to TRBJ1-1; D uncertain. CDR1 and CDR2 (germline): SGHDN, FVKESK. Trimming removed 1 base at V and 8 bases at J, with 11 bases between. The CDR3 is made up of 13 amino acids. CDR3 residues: CASSQAAETEAFF. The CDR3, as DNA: TGTGCCAGCAGCCAAGCGGCGGAGACAGAAGCTTTCTTT. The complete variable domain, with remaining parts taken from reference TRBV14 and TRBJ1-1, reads EAGVTQFPSHSVIEKGQTVTLRCDPISGHDNLYWYRRVMGKEIKFLLHFVKESKQDESGMPNNRFLAERTGGTYSTLKVQPAELEDSGVYFCASSQAAETEAFFGQGTRLTVV.

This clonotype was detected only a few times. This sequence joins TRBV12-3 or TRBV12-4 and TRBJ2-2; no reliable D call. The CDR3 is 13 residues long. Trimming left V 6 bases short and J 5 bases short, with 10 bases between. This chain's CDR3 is CASSQGWTGELFF. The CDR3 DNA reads TGTGCCAGCAGCCAAGGGTGGACCGGGGAGCTGTTTTTT.

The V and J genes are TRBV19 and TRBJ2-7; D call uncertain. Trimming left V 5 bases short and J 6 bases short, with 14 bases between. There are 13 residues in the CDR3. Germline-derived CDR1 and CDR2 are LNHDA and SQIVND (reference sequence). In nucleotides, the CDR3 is TGTGCCAGTAGTGCCCATCCTTTTAGCGAGCAGTACGTC. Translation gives CASSAHPFSEQYV.

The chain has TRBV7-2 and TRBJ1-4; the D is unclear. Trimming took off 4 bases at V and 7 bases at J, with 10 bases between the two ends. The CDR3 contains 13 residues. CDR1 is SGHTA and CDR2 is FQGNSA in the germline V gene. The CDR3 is CASSSTVLEKLFF. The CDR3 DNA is TGTGCCAGCAGCTCCACAGTTCTTGAAAAACTGTTTTTT.

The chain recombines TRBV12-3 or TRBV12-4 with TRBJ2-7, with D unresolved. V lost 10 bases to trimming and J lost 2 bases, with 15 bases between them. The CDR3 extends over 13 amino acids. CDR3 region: CATFPNRPYEQYF. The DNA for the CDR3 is TGTGCCACCTTCCCGAACAGACCCTACGAGCAGTACTTC.

The CDR3 here is CASDEQGWGELFF. For the CDR3, the DNA is TGTGCCAGCGATGAACAGGGGTGGGGGGAGCTGTTTTTT. The chain links TRBV2 to TRBJ2-2, with 7 bases lining up with TRBD1. This CDR3 has 13 amino acids. Germline V gene sequence: CDR1 SNHLY, CDR2 FYNNEI. V dropped 8 bases and J dropped 8; count of bases not matched to a gene: 8. Combining the CDR3 with reference TRBV2 and TRBJ2-2 gives the whole variable domain EPEVTQTPSHQVTQMGQEVILRCVPISNHLYFYWYRQILGQKVEFLVSFYNNEISEKSEIFDDQFSVERPDGSNFTLKIRSTKLEDSAMYFCASDEQGWGELFFGEGSRLTVL.

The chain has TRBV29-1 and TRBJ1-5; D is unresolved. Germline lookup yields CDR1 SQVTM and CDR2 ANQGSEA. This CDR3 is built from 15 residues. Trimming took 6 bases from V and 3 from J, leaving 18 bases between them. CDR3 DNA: TGCAGCGTCACCACCGGGAACGCCGACAATCAGCCCCAGCATTTT. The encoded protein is CSVTTGNADNQPQHF.

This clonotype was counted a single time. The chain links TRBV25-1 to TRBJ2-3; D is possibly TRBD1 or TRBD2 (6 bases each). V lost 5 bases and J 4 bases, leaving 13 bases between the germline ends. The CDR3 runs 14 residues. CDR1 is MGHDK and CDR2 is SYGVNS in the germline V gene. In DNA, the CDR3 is TGTGCCAGCAGTCCGGATAGGGGGGCAGATACGCAGTATTTT. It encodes CASSPDRGADTQYF.